This T cell receptor (beta chain) is from a study of cytomegalovirus exposure and HLA in healthy donors. Concerning this clone: What it binds is not known.

General study results and limits: TCR beta sequences numbering 15,000 to 20,000 were associated with HLA alleles at 0.05 false discovery rate in a later analysis. In a later analysis, across HLA loci, associated TCR counts were highest for DRB1, lowest for HLA-C.

The V end was cut by 8 bases, the J end by 1 base, with 6 bases between. Germline assignment: CDR1 MNHEY and CDR2 SMNVEV (reference sequence). The CDR3 runs 13 residues. Vbeta (60) and Jbeta (13) primers were used in the PCR. Sequenced by immunoSEQ multiplex PCR; TCRdb stores in-frame clones only, minus some. The sample shows 100,000 to 150,000 clones, over 70% of them seen only once. The origin of this receptor is a woman between 40 and 50 years old in good health and CMV-seronegative. The specimen sequenced was PBMCs. The J gene is TRBJ2-6, the V gene TRBV27; unclear D gene. This CDR3 is CASRRSGANVLTF. The CDR3 nucleotides read TGTGCCAGCCGCAGGTCTGGGGCCAACGTCCTGACTTTC.